These T cell receptor beta chains were read from a single sample in a study of blood T cell repertoires in COVID-19. The data were produced by immunoSEQ multiplex PCR, yet TCRdb's version contains in-frame clones alone and is incomplete. The sample holds 65,000 to 90,000 clones, roughly 78% seen once. The sequencing input was peripheral blood. Receptor source: a man aged 60 to 75 with active or convalescent COVID-19. CDR3s include the opening cysteine and the closing phenylalanine or tryptophan. Fields, in order: CDR3 length, V gene, D gene, clone size, J gene, CDR3 protein, CDR3 DNA. A D gene is named only where the DNA matches it firmly. Clone size, where shown, is once, few, many, or a class for clones that have expanded.

13	TRBV12-3/TRBV12-4	.	.	TRBJ2-7	CAVVSNLSYEQYF	TGTGCCGTGGTCTCTAACCTCTCCTACGAGCAGTACTTC
17	TRBV6-1	.	.	TRBJ2-2	CASSEYVTPANTGELFF	TGTGCCAGCAGTGAATACGTGACTCCCGCGAACACCGGGGAGCTGTTTTTT
15	TRBV6-5	.	once	TRBJ1-3	CASTYSLLSGNTIYF	TGTGCCAGCACCTACAGTTTACTCTCTGGAAACACCATATATTTT
13	TRBV6-2/TRBV6-3	TRBD1	.	TRBJ1-2	CASSWTGEYGYTF	TGTGCCAGCAGTTGGACAGGAGAATATGGCTACACCTTC
14	TRBV7-3	TRBD2	many	TRBJ2-3	CASSLAESTDTQYF	TGTGCCAGCAGCCTAGCGGAGAGCACAGATACGCAGTATTTT
17	TRBV2	TRBD1	.	TRBJ1-2	CASKRDRGSAGRFGYTF	TGTGCCAGCAAACGGGACAGGGGTTCGGCAGGCCGCTTCGGCTACACCTTC
14	TRBV6-6	.	.	TRBJ2-7	CASSPETDRLRQYF	TGTGCCAGCAGTCCCGAAACAGACAGGTTGAGGCAGTACTTC
16	TRBV4-2	TRBD2	.	TRBJ2-3	CASSLGGAGGTDTQYF	TGTGCCAGCAGCCTAGGCGGCGCGGGGGGCACAGATACGCAGTATTTT
15	TRBV20-1	.	.	TRBJ2-3	CSASVAVLSTDTQYF	TGCAGTGCTAGTGTTGCGGTACTTAGCACAGATACGCAGTATTTT
16	TRBV7-3	TRBD2	.	TRBJ2-2	CASSRTGGMNTGELFF	TGTGCCAGCAGCCGAACGGGGGGGATGAACACCGGGGAGCTGTTTTTT
19	TRBV5-5	TRBD2	.	TRBJ2-1	CASSLSQTSGTIYYNEQFF	TGTGCCAGCAGCCTTTCCCAGACTAGCGGGACGATTTACTACAATGAGCAGTTCTTC
13	TRBV10-3	.	.	TRBJ1-2	CAISESTGYGYTF	TGTGCCATCAGTGAGTCGACGGGTTACGGCTACACCTTC
13	TRBV5-6	.	few	TRBJ1-5	CASSRDSNQPQHF	TGTGCCAGCAGCCGCGATAGCAATCAGCCCCAGCATTTT
16	TRBV19	TRBD1	.	TRBJ1-2	CASSRDRGHIGNGYTF	TGTGCGAGTAGCCGGGACAGGGGTCATATAGGGAATGGCTACACCTTC
15	TRBV18	.	.	TRBJ2-2	CASSPVRDKTGELFF	TGTGCCAGCTCACCTGTCAGGGATAAGACCGGGGAGCTGTTTTTT
16	TRBV3-1/TRBV3-2	TRBD2	.	TRBJ2-5	CASSQAPTSGQETQYF	TGTGCCAGCAGCCAAGCTCCGACTAGCGGGCAAGAGACCCAGTACTTC
13	TRBV20-1	.	.	TRBJ1-2	CSASRGENYGYTF	TGCAGTGCTAGTCGGGGGGAGAACTATGGCTACACCTTC
14	TRBV28	TRBD1	.	TRBJ1-1	CASRKQGAGTEAFF	TGTGCCAGCAGGAAACAGGGGGCCGGCACTGAAGCTTTCTTT
13	TRBV29-1	.	.	TRBJ1-1	CSEGGVANTEAFF	TGCAGCGAAGGGGGGGTGGCGAACACTGAAGCTTTCTTT
16	TRBV7-9	TRBD2	.	TRBJ2-5	CASSRGTSGNQETQYF	TGTGCCAGCAGCCGAGGGACTAGCGGGAATCAAGAGACCCAGTACTTC
15	TRBV5-1	TRBD1	.	TRBJ2-1	CASSLAEGQGREQFF	TGCGCCAGCAGCTTGGCGGAGGGACAGGGGCGTGAGCAGTTCTTC
16	TRBV18	.	.	TRBJ2-1	CASSPPHNLRGNEQFF	TGTGCCAGCTCACCACCCCACAACCTAAGGGGAAATGAGCAGTTCTTC
14	TRBV7-2	.	once	TRBJ2-7	CASSLVDTLPEQYF	TGTGCCAGCAGCTTAGTGGACACCCTCCCCGAGCAGTACTTC
13	TRBV28	.	.	TRBJ1-1	CASSLIGDTEAFF	TGTGCCAGCAGTTTAATCGGGGATACTGAAGCTTTCTTT
16	TRBV18	.	.	TRBJ1-3	CASSHVEVQSGNTIYF	TGTGCCAGCTCACACGTGGAGGTTCAGTCTGGAAACACCATATATTTT
15	TRBV6-5	TRBD2	.	TRBJ2-3	CASSYAGGPTDTQYF	TGTGCCAGCAGTTACGCGGGGGGGCCGACAGATACGCAGTATTTT